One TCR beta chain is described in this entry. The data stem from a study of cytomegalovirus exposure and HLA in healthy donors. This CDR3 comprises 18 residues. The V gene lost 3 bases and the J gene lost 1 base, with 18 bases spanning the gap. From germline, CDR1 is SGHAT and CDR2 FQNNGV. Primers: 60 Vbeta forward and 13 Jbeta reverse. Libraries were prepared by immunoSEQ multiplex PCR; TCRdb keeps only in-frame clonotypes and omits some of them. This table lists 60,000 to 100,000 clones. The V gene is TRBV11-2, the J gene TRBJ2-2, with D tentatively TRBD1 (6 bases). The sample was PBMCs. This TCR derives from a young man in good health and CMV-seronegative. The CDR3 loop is CASSFRALRDKNTGELFF. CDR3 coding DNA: TGTGCCAGCAGCTTCAGGGCCCTCCGGGACAAGAACACCGGGGAGCTGTTTTTT.